The T cell receptor (beta chain) described here comes from a study of early T cells in non-severe SARS-CoV-2 infection. Individual cDNA molecules received unique molecular identifiers during library preparation. TCRdb re-called the 5' RACE reads with MiXCR, one entry per CDR3 protein. The sample includes roughly 50,000 distinct CDR3 sequences, approximately 8.5% of them seen just once. Germline CDR1 reads SGDLS; CDR2 reads YYNGEE. The CDR3 runs to 17 residues. V gave up 4 bases and J gave up 2 bases; unmatched junction bases: 11. This clonotype was detected a few times. This sequence joins TRBV9 and TRBJ2-3, with 9 bases matching TRBD2. The sample was whole blood. This receptor was identified in an adult who was a healthcare worker with PCR-confirmed SARS-CoV-2 infection or an uninfected control (not recorded which). The CDR3 spells CASSLAPSGKNTDTQYF. CDR3 in DNA: TGTGCCAGCAGCTTAGCACCTAGCGGGAAAAACACAGATACGCAGTATTTT.